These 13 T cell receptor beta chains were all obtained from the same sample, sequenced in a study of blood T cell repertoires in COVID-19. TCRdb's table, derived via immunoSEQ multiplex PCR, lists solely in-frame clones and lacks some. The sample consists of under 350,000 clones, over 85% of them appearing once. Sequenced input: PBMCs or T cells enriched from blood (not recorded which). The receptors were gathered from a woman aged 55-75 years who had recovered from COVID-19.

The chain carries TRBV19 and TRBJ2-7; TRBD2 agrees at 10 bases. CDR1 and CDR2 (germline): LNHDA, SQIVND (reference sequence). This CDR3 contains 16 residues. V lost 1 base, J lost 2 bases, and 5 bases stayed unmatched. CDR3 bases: TGTGCCAGTAGTATAGGGTCGGGACTAGCGCCCTACGAGCAGTACTTC. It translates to CASSIGSGLAPYEQYF. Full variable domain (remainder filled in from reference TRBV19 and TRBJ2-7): DGGITQSPKYLFRKEGQNVTLSCEQNLNHDAMYWYRQDPGQGLRLIYYSQIVNDFQKGDIAEGYSVSREKKESFPLTVTSAQKNPTAFYLCASSIGSGLAPYEQYFGPGTRLTVT.

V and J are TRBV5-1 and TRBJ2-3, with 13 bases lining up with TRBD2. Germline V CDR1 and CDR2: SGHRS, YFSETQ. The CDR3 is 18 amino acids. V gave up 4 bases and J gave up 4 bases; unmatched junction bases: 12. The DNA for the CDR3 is TGCGCCAGCAGCCCACTAGTACTAGCGGGGGGGCAAGCAGATACGCAGTATTTT. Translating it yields CASSPLVLAGGQADTQYF.

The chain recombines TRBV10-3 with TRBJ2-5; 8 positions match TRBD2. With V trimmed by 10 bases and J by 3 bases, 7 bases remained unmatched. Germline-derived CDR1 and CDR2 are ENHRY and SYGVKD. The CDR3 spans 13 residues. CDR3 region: CATKAGVEETQYF. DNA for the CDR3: TGTGCCACAAAAGCGGGGGTTGAAGAGACCCAGTACTTC.

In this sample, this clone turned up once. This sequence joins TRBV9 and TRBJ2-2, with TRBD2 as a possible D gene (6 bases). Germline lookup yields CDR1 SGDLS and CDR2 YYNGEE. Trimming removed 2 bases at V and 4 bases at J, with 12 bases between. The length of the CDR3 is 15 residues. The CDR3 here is CASSVGGSSTGELFF. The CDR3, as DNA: TGTGCCAGCAGCGTGGGGGGAAGCAGCACCGGGGAGCTGTTTTTT.

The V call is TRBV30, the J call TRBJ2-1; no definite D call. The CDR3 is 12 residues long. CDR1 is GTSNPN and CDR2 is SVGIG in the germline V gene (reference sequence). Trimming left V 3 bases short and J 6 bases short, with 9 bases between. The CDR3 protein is CAWRLAGNEQFF. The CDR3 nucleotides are TGTGCCTGGAGACTTGCAGGCAATGAGCAGTTCTTC.

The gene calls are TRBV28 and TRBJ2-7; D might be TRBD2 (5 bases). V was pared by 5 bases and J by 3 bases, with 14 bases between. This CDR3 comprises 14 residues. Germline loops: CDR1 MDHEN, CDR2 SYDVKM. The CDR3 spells CASSPQASRYEQYF. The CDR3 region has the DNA TGTGCCAGCAGTCCCCAGGCTAGCCGCTACGAGCAGTACTTC.

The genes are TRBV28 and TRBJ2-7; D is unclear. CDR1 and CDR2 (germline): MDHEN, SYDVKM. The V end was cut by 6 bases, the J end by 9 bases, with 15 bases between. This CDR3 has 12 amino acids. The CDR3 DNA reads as TGTGCCAGCAGACCTTACCCTGGCGGGCAGTACTTC. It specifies CASRPYPGGQYF.

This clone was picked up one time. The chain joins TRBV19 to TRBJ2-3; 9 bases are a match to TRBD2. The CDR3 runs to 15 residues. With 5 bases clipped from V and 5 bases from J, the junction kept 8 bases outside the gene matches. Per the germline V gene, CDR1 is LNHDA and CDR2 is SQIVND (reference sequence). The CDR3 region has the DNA TGTGCCAGTAGTTCTCTTAGCGGGAGTAGAGATACGCAGTATTTT. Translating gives CASSSLSGSRDTQYF. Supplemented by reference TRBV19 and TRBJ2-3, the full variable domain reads DGGITQSPKYLFRKEGQNVTLSCEQNLNHDAMYWYRQDPGQGLRLIYYSQIVNDFQKGDIAEGYSVSREKKESFPLTVTSAQKNPTAFYLCASSSLSGSRDTQYFGPGTRLTVL.

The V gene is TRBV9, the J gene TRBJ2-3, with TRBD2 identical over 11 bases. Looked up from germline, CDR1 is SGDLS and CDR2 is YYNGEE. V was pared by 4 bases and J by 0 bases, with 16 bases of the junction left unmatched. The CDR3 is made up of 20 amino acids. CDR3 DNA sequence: TGTGCCAGCAGCCCTAGTTGGGGGACTAGCGGATATCCTAGCACAGATACGCAGTATTTT. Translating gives CASSPSWGTSGYPSTDTQYF.

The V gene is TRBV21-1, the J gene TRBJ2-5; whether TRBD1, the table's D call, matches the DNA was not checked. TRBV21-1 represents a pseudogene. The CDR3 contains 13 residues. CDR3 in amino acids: CASRDRGEETQYF. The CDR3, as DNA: TGTGCCAGCAGGGACAGGGGGGAAGAGACCCAGTACTTC.

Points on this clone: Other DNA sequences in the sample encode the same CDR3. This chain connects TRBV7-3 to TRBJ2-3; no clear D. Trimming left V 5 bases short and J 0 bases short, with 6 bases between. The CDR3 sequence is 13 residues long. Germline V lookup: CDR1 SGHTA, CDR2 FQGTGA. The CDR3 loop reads CASSPGSTDTQYF. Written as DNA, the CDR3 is TGTGCCAGCAGCCCCGGTAGCACAGATACGCAGTATTTT.

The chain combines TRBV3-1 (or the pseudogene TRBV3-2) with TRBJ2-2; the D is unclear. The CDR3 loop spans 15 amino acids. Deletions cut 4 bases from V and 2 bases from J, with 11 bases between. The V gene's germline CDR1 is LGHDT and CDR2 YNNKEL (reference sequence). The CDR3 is CASSPNAPNTGELFF. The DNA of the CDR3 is TGTGCCAGCAGCCCTAATGCGCCCAACACCGGGGAGCTGTTTTTT.

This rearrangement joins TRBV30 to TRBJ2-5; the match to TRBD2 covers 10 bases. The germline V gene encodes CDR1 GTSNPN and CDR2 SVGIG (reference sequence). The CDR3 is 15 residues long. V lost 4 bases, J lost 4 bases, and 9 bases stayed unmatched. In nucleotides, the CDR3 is TGTGCCTGGACATTGTCCCTAGCGGGGGTAGAGACCCAGTACTTC. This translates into CAWTLSLAGVETQYF.